Detailed here is one T cell receptor (beta chain). The antigen remains undetermined. The junction departs from germline at one end; a sequencing error may be responsible. These data originate in a study of blood T cells in healthy people across ages. CDR3 length: 12 amino acids. Germline V gene lookup returns CDR1 SNHLY and CDR2 FYNNEI. Study findings and constraints: There were more naive CD4+ cells and higher diversity in long-lived donors than in aged donors. TCR beta diversity correlated strongly with naive T cell percentage.

Then a second PCR, running about 6 to 12 cycles, was carried out with a sample-barcoded 5' primer and a J-beta primer mix. Each of the samples gave a minimum of 2.5 million paired-end reads that contained CDR3. One entry per CDR3 protein, called by TCRdb with MiXCR from the 5' RACE reads. In the table there are about 640,000 distinct CDR3 sequences, around 43% of which are singletons. Donor samples were obtained from healthy Caucasian individuals from Russia, aged about 6 to 100. The sequenced sample consisted of blood. This TCR was recovered from a man at least 80 years old in good health. J is TRBJ1-2 and V is TRBV2; D is unclear. The CDR3 reads CASSEPNYGHTF. The DNA for the CDR3 is TGTGCCAGCAGTGAGCCTAACTATGGCCACACCTTC. Drawing the rest from reference TRBV2 and TRBJ1-2, the complete variable domain is EPEVTQTPSHQVTQMGQEVILRCVPISNHLYFYWYRQILGQKVEFLVSFYNNEISEKSEIFDDQFSVERPDGSNFTLKIRSTKLEDSAMYFCASSEPNYGHTFGSGTRLTVV.